This T cell receptor (beta chain) is drawn from a study of T cells in Graves' hyperthyroidism and ophthalmopathy. Findings of the study overall: For ophthalmopathy, model prediction preceded onset by a median 6.5 months.

This clonotype occurred a few times. Its antigen is undetermined. Amplified TCR beta CDR3 regions came from RNA transcripts. HTBI primers were used for first-round RT-PCR of the TCR CDR3. TCRdb recomputed calls from the multiplex PCR reads with MiXCR, one row per CDR3 protein. This table has some 600,000 distinct CDR3 sequences, around 42% appearing once. Hyperthyroidism of Graves' type that showed no ophthalmopathy progression within 18 months was stable. Diagnostic decisions used clinical symptoms, serum thyroxine and TRAb, thyroid ultrasound and orbital computed tomography. This sequence originates from a woman aged 18-29 years with Graves' hyperthyroidism. Sequenced: peripheral blood or thyroid tissue (not recorded which).

CDR3 sequence (DNA): TGTGCCACCAGTGATTCGCAGGGATCTGGAAACACCATATATTTT. It codes for CATSDSQGSGNTIYF. The V and J genes are TRBV24-1 and TRBJ1-3, with TRBD1 as a possible D gene (5 bases). Per germline, CDR1 KGHDR and CDR2 SFDVKD. The V and J ends lost 2 bases and 1 base respectively, with 8 bases between them. The CDR3 is made up of 15 amino acids.